The following is a T cell receptor (beta chain) sequence with its context. The data were taken from a study of CD8 T cells in Susac syndrome. Trimming cost V 2 bases and J 1 base; bases outside gene matches: 3. There are 16 residues in the CDR3. Germline lookup yields CDR1 SGHDT and CDR2 YYEEEE. The RNA input was about 0.5 to 1 ug, and it was reverse transcribed with random hexamers. TCRdb processed the immunoSEQ multiplex PCR reads anew with MiXCR; each CDR3 protein has one entry. Of hundreds of thousands of distinct CDR3 sequences listed, 75% to 90% are singletons. Specimen: CD8+ T cells from PBMCs. This chain joins TRBV5-6 and TRBJ2-3; 11 nucleotides align to TRBD2. The receptor was derived from a human donor with multiple sclerosis. The CDR3 nucleotides are TGTGCCAGCAGCTTTTCGACTAGCGGGGGCACAGATACGCAGTATTTT. Protein sequence: CASSFSTSGGTDTQYF.